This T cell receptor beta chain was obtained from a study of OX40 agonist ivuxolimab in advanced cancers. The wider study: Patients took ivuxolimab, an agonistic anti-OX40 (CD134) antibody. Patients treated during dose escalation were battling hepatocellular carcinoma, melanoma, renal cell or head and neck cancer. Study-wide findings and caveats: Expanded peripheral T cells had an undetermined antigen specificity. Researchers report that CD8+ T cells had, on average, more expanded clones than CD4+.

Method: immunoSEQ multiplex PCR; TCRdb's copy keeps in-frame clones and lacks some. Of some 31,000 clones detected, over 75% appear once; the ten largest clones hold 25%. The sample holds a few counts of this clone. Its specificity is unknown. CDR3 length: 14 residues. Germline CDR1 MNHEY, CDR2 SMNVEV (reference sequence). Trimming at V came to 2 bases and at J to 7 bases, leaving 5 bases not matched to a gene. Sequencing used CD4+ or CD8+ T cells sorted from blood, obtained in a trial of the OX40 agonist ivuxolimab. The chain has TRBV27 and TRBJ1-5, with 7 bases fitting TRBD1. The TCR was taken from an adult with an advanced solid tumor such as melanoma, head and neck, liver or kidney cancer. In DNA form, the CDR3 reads TGTGCCAGCAGTTTAAATGGAGGGGGCCAGCCCCAGCATTTT. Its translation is CASSLNGGGQPQHF.